The rows below give T cell receptor beta chains drawn from one sample of a study of blood T cell repertoires in COVID-19. Profiled with immunoSEQ multiplex PCR; TCRdb holds only in-frame clones, not every one. Here the sample spans 330,000 or so clones, about 90% being singletons. Sequenced sample: PBMCs or T cells enriched from blood (not recorded which). These receptors came from a man aged 25 to 40 who had recovered from COVID-19. Both conserved end residues are part of each CDR3. The order of the fields is clone size, V gene, D gene, J gene, CDR3 DNA, CDR3 protein. The D gene is left open where the match is weak. Where a row states a size, it is once, few, many or the class of an expanded clone; other rows omit it.

abundance: -; v_gene: TRBV18; d_gene: -; j_gene: TRBJ1-1; CDR3nt: TGTGCCAGCTCACCACGGGGGGGGCTGGAAGCTTTCTTT; CDR3aa: CASSPRGGLEAFF
abundance: -; v_gene: TRBV13; d_gene: -; j_gene: TRBJ2-4; CDR3nt: TGTGCCAGCACCCCCTTCGCACGGGTCAACATTCAGTACTTC; CDR3aa: CASTPFARVNIQYF
abundance: -; v_gene: TRBV2; d_gene: TRBD1; j_gene: TRBJ1-3; CDR3nt: TGTGCCAGCAGTCCCGGACAGGGGGGCGGAAACACCATATATTTT; CDR3aa: CASSPGQGGGNTIYF
abundance: once; v_gene: TRBV9; d_gene: -; j_gene: TRBJ2-2; CDR3nt: TGTGCCAGCAGCGTGGGACACGCGAACACCGGGGAGCTGTTTTTT; CDR3aa: CASSVGHANTGELFF
abundance: -; v_gene: TRBV19; d_gene: -; j_gene: TRBJ2-7; CDR3nt: TGTGCCAGTAGTATAGGGAAGCGGGACGAGCAGTACTTC; CDR3aa: CASSIGKRDEQYF
abundance: -; v_gene: TRBV30; d_gene: TRBD1; j_gene: TRBJ1-6; CDR3nt: TGTGCCTGGAGTAGGGACAGGTCACCCCTCCACTTT; CDR3aa: CAWSRDRSPLHF
abundance: -; v_gene: TRBV3-1/TRBV3-2; d_gene: TRBD1; j_gene: TRBJ2-5; CDR3nt: TGTGCCAGCAGCCAAGATTCCGGGACAGATGGAGAGACCCAGTACTTC; CDR3aa: CASSQDSGTDGETQYF
abundance: -; v_gene: TRBV2; d_gene: -; j_gene: TRBJ2-5; CDR3nt: TGTGCCAGCAGTGATTATGGGCAACAAGAGACCCAGTACTTC; CDR3aa: CASSDYGQQETQYF
abundance: -; v_gene: TRBV5-1; d_gene: -; j_gene: TRBJ1-5; CDR3nt: TGCGCCAGCAGCTTGGATGGGGCAGGGCGGCCCCAGCATTTT; CDR3aa: CASSLDGAGRPQHF
abundance: -; v_gene: TRBV6-4; d_gene: -; j_gene: TRBJ1-2; CDR3nt: TGTGCCAGCAGTGACGGGGACATAAGGGGCCATGGCTACACCTTC; CDR3aa: CASSDGDIRGHGYTF
abundance: -; v_gene: TRBV2; d_gene: TRBD1; j_gene: TRBJ1-2; CDR3nt: TGTGCCAGCAGGGATGACAGGGAGGACGGCTACACCTTC; CDR3aa: CASRDDREDGYTF
abundance: -; v_gene: TRBV5-1; d_gene: TRBD1; j_gene: TRBJ1-1; CDR3nt: TGCGCCAGCAGCCACGGGGACAGGGAAGGAACTGAAGCTTTCTTT; CDR3aa: CASSHGDREGTEAFF
abundance: -; v_gene: TRBV5-6; d_gene: TRBD1; j_gene: TRBJ2-1; CDR3nt: TGTGCCAGCAGCCGTCCCGGGACAGGGGGCAATGAGCAGTTCTTC; CDR3aa: CASSRPGTGGNEQFF
abundance: few; v_gene: TRBV24-1; d_gene: TRBD2; j_gene: TRBJ2-5; CDR3nt: TGTGCCACCAGTGACCCGGGACTAGCGGGGGGGATTACGGAGACCCAGTACTTC; CDR3aa: CATSDPGLAGGITETQYF
abundance: -; v_gene: TRBV6-5; d_gene: -; j_gene: TRBJ1-4; CDR3nt: TGTGCCAGCAGCCGCGGACAACTCGGAGGGGAAAAACTGTTTTTT; CDR3aa: CASSRGQLGGEKLFF
abundance: -; v_gene: TRBV28; d_gene: -; j_gene: TRBJ1-1; CDR3nt: TGTGCCAGCAGGACCACGAACAGCCTTCCGAACACTGAAGCTTTCTTT; CDR3aa: CASRTTNSLPNTEAFF
abundance: -; v_gene: TRBV13; d_gene: TRBD1; j_gene: TRBJ2-7; CDR3nt: TGTGCCAGCAGCCGTATAAGGACAGGGGGCCTCTACGAGCAGTACTTC; CDR3aa: CASSRIRTGGLYEQYF
abundance: once; v_gene: TRBV28; d_gene: -; j_gene: TRBJ2-1; CDR3nt: TGTGCCAGCAGGCGGACGGAGGGTTACAATGAGCAGTTCTTC; CDR3aa: CASRRTEGYNEQFF
abundance: -; v_gene: TRBV7-2; d_gene: -; j_gene: TRBJ1-4; CDR3nt: TGTGCCAGCAGCCCCGTAATGGCAGGGAGGGGTGAAAAACTGTTTTTT; CDR3aa: CASSPVMAGRGEKLFF
abundance: -; v_gene: TRBV28; d_gene: -; j_gene: TRBJ1-1; CDR3nt: TGTGCCAGCAGTTTAAATCAGGGCTTGAGCACTGAAGCTTTCTTT; CDR3aa: CASSLNQGLSTEAFF
abundance: -; v_gene: TRBV9; d_gene: -; j_gene: TRBJ1-4; CDR3nt: TGTGCCAGCAGCGTTAATCCCCACAGGGTGGACGAAAAACTGTTTTTT; CDR3aa: CASSVNPHRVDEKLFF
abundance: -; v_gene: TRBV3-1/TRBV3-2; d_gene: TRBD2; j_gene: TRBJ2-3; CDR3nt: TGTGCCAGCAGCTATTGGACTAGCGGGGACCTCACAGATACGCAGTATTTT; CDR3aa: CASSYWTSGDLTDTQYF
abundance: -; v_gene: TRBV6-5; d_gene: -; j_gene: TRBJ2-7; CDR3nt: TGTGCCAGCAGCTCTAAGGGGTCCTACGAGCAGTACTTC; CDR3aa: CASSSKGSYEQYF
abundance: few; v_gene: TRBV2; d_gene: -; j_gene: TRBJ1-1; CDR3nt: TGTGCCAGCAGTAAACAGGGTTTTCGCACTGAAGCTTTCTTT; CDR3aa: CASSKQGFRTEAFF
abundance: -; v_gene: TRBV19; d_gene: -; j_gene: TRBJ2-2; CDR3nt: TGTGCCAGCCGACAGGACCACGCGAACACCGGGGAGCTGTTTTTT; CDR3aa: CASRQDHANTGELFF
abundance: -; v_gene: TRBV6-5; d_gene: TRBD1; j_gene: TRBJ2-2; CDR3nt: TGTGCCAGCAGTTACTCCGTCGGACAGGGTGGTCGGGAGCTGTTTTTT; CDR3aa: CASSYSVGQGGRELFF
abundance: -; v_gene: TRBV2; d_gene: -; j_gene: TRBJ2-1; CDR3nt: TGTGCCAGCAGTGGGCGGGTAAGCTCCTACAATGAGCAGTTCTTC; CDR3aa: CASSGRVSSYNEQFF
abundance: -; v_gene: TRBV19; d_gene: -; j_gene: TRBJ2-2; CDR3nt: TGTGCCAGTAGGATACGGACCGGGGAGCTGTTTTTT; CDR3aa: CASRIRTGELFF
abundance: -; v_gene: TRBV28; d_gene: TRBD1; j_gene: TRBJ1-5; CDR3nt: TGTGCCAGCAGTTCGACCCTACCCGCACCGGGACAGTTTAATCAGCCCCAGCATTTT; CDR3aa: CASSSTLPAPGQFNQPQHF
abundance: once; v_gene: TRBV28; d_gene: -; j_gene: TRBJ2-3; CDR3nt: TGTGCCAGCAGCCGGGACAACACAGATACGCAGTATTTT; CDR3aa: CASSRDNTDTQYF
abundance: -; v_gene: TRBV2; d_gene: TRBD1; j_gene: TRBJ1-2; CDR3nt: TGTGCCAGCAGTGGAGTACCGGGACAGGGGGCGGGTATGAGTGGCTACACCTTC; CDR3aa: CASSGVPGQGAGMSGYTF
abundance: -; v_gene: TRBV29-1; d_gene: TRBD1; j_gene: TRBJ1-1; CDR3nt: TGCAGCGTTACAGGGGGAAGGACTGAAGCTTTCTTT; CDR3aa: CSVTGGRTEAFF
abundance: -; v_gene: TRBV5-6; d_gene: TRBD2; j_gene: TRBJ2-3; CDR3nt: TGTGCCAGCAGCCCTTGGGCGGGGGTTAGCGATACGCAGTATTTT; CDR3aa: CASSPWAGVSDTQYF
abundance: -; v_gene: TRBV19; d_gene: -; j_gene: TRBJ1-4; CDR3nt: TGTGCCAGTAGTGTCGGACTCCTAGTTAATGAAAAACTGTTTTTT; CDR3aa: CASSVGLLVNEKLFF
abundance: -; v_gene: TRBV28; d_gene: -; j_gene: TRBJ1-1; CDR3nt: TGTGCCAGCAGTTTACAACAGGCCTTGGAAGCTTTCTTT; CDR3aa: CASSLQQALEAFF
abundance: -; v_gene: TRBV9; d_gene: TRBD2; j_gene: TRBJ2-7; CDR3nt: TGTGCCAGCAGCGTAGCTGGGCTAGCGGGGGGGCCTCCGTGCGAGCAGTACTTC; CDR3aa: CASSVAGLAGGPPCEQYF
abundance: -; v_gene: TRBV13; d_gene: TRBD2; j_gene: TRBJ2-7; CDR3nt: TGTGCCAGCAGCTTAGGCCGACTAGCGGGGGGTATTGATCGCGAGCAGTACTTC; CDR3aa: CASSLGRLAGGIDREQYF
abundance: -; v_gene: TRBV7-9; d_gene: TRBD1; j_gene: TRBJ1-1; CDR3nt: TGTGCCAGCAGCTTCGGACAGGGCTACACTGAAGCTTTCTTT; CDR3aa: CASSFGQGYTEAFF
abundance: -; v_gene: TRBV6-2/TRBV6-3; d_gene: TRBD1; j_gene: TRBJ2-7; CDR3nt: TGTGCCAGCAGTTTGCCGGGACAGTATGTCTACGAGCAGTACTTC; CDR3aa: CASSLPGQYVYEQYF
abundance: -; v_gene: TRBV6-6; d_gene: -; j_gene: TRBJ2-1; CDR3nt: TGTGCCAGCAGCCCGACAGACATTAAGCAGTTCTTC; CDR3aa: CASSPTDIKQFF
abundance: once; v_gene: TRBV5-1; d_gene: -; j_gene: TRBJ2-7; CDR3nt: TGCGCCAGCAGCTTGATAGGCAGGGGAGCCTACGAGCAGTACTTC; CDR3aa: CASSLIGRGAYEQYF
abundance: few; v_gene: TRBV12-3/TRBV12-4; d_gene: -; j_gene: TRBJ1-5; CDR3nt: TGTGCCAGCAGTCCGGAGGAGCCGCCCCAGCATTTT; CDR3aa: CASSPEEPPQHF
abundance: -; v_gene: TRBV27; d_gene: TRBD2; j_gene: TRBJ2-7; CDR3nt: TGTGCCAGCAGTTTCGGGAGGGTGTCGGGTGAGCAGTACTTC; CDR3aa: CASSFGRVSGEQYF
abundance: -; v_gene: TRBV28; d_gene: TRBD1; j_gene: TRBJ1-5; CDR3nt: TGTGCCAGCAGTAGAGAAGGGACAGGGGATCAGCCCCAGCATTTT; CDR3aa: CASSREGTGDQPQHF
abundance: -; v_gene: TRBV23-1; d_gene: TRBD1; j_gene: TRBJ2-7; CDR3nt: TGCGCCAGCAGTCAATCGGCCAGGGACAGGAAAAAATACGAGCAGTACTTC; CDR3aa: CASSQSARDRKKYEQYF
abundance: -; v_gene: TRBV18; d_gene: TRBD1; j_gene: TRBJ1-5; CDR3nt: TGTGCCAGCTCACCCGACAGGGCGAATCAGCCCCAGCATTTT; CDR3aa: CASSPDRANQPQHF
abundance: -; v_gene: TRBV9; d_gene: -; j_gene: TRBJ1-1; CDR3nt: TGTGCCAGCAGCGTAGGTCAAGGGGCGGTCACTGAAGCTTTCTTT; CDR3aa: CASSVGQGAVTEAFF
abundance: -; v_gene: TRBV5-1; d_gene: TRBD1; j_gene: TRBJ1-4; CDR3nt: TGCGCCAGCAGCCCACAGGGGGTAAATGAAAAACTGTTTTTT; CDR3aa: CASSPQGVNEKLFF
abundance: few; v_gene: TRBV18; d_gene: -; j_gene: TRBJ2-2; CDR3nt: TGTGCCAGCTCACCCTCGAACACCGGGGAGCTGTTTTTT; CDR3aa: CASSPSNTGELFF
abundance: -; v_gene: TRBV7-3; d_gene: -; j_gene: TRBJ1-6; CDR3nt: TGTGCCAGCAGCTCAGGCGGGGGGCCCCTCCACTTT; CDR3aa: CASSSGGGPLHF
abundance: -; v_gene: TRBV3-1/TRBV3-2; d_gene: -; j_gene: TRBJ1-5; CDR3nt: TGTGCCAGCAGCAGAGCACAGGGAGGCAATCAGCCCCAGCATTTT; CDR3aa: CASSRAQGGNQPQHF
abundance: -; v_gene: TRBV4-2; d_gene: TRBD1; j_gene: TRBJ2-1; CDR3nt: TGTGCCAGCAGCCAAGATGGACAGGGGAGAACCTACAATGAGCAGTTCTTC; CDR3aa: CASSQDGQGRTYNEQFF
abundance: -; v_gene: TRBV19; d_gene: -; j_gene: TRBJ2-2; CDR3nt: TGTGCCAGTCGGAGGGGGGGGTACACCGGGGAGCTGTTTTTT; CDR3aa: CASRRGGYTGELFF